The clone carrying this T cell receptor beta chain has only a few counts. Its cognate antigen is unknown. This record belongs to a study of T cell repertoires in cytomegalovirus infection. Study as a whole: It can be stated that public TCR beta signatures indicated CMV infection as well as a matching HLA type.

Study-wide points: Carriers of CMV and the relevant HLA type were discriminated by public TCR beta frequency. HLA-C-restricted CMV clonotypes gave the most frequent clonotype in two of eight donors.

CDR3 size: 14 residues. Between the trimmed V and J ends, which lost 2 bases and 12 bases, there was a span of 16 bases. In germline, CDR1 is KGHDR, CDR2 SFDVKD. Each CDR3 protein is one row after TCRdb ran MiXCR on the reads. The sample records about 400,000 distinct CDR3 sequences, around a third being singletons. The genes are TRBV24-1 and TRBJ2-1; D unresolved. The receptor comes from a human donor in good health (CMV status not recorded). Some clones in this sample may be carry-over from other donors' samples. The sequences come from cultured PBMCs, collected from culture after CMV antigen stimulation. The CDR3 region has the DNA TGTGCCACCAGTGATTATACTACCCAAATCCGGCAGTTCTTC. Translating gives CATSDYTTQIRQFF.